A single sample is the source of the 10 T cell receptor beta chains below, sequenced in a study of PD-1 blockade in classical Hodgkin lymphoma. Each patient's relapse followed autologous stem cell transplantation, and brentuximab vedotin exposure varied. Produced via immunoSEQ multiplex PCR; TCRdb's table is partial and in-frame only. The sample comprises some 25,000 clones, 60% to 80% of which are singletons, and 6.7% rests with the top ten. This sample comprised peripheral blood mononuclear cells (PBMCs), obtained at baseline. These receptors all come from a human donor with classical Hodgkin lymphoma.

V gene TRBV7-2 combines with J gene TRBJ1-4; D is uncertain. The CDR3 has 14 amino acids. In germline, CDR1 is SGHTA, CDR2 FQGNSA. V was pared by 2 bases and J by 0 bases, with 4 bases between. The DNA for the CDR3 is TGTGCCAGCAGCTTAAGAGCAACTAATGAAAAACTGTTTTTT. It is translated as CASSLRATNEKLFF. Variable domain in full (rest from reference TRBV7-2 and TRBJ1-4): GAGVSQSPSNKVTEKGKDVELRCDPISGHTALYWYRQSLGQGLEFLIYFQGNSAPDKSGLPSDRFSAERTGGSVSTLTIQRTQQEDSAVYLCASSLRATNEKLFFGSGTQLSVL.

This sequence joins TRBV18 and TRBJ2-5; no definite D call. Germline values: CDR1 KGHSH, CDR2 LQKENI. Trimming left V 3 bases short and J 1 base short, with 9 bases between. There are 14 residues in the CDR3. The CDR3 region is CASSPLPTQETQYF. CDR3 bases: TGTGCCAGCTCACCCCTACCAACCCAAGAGACCCAGTACTTC.

The chain carries TRBV4-2 and TRBJ2-3; TRBD1 or TRBD2 may be the D gene (6 bases each). V gave up 0 bases and J gave up 5 bases, with 15 bases separating them. The germline V gene encodes CDR1 LGHNA and CDR2 YNFKEQ. The CDR3 extends over 16 amino acids. The CDR3: CASSQEGGQKGDTQYF. CDR3 DNA sequence: TGTGCCAGCAGCCAAGAGGGGGGCCAGAAAGGAGATACGCAGTATTTT.

The chain has TRBV7-8 and TRBJ1-3; D gene ambiguous. Between the trimmed V and J ends, which lost 0 bases and 3 bases, there was a span of 15 bases. Per germline, CDR1 SGHVS and CDR2 FQNEAQ. The CDR3 extends over 17 amino acids. CDR3 DNA sequence: TGTGCCAGCAGCTTAGCGCGCGGGCTTTTATATGGAAACACCATATATTTT. This translates into CASSLARGLLYGNTIYF.

This chain joins TRBV7-9 and TRBJ2-5; TRBD1 aligns across 8 bases. V gave up 6 bases and J gave up 3 bases; unmatched junction bases: 9. The length of the CDR3 is 15 residues. Germline CDR1 and CDR2: SEHNR and FQNEAQ (reference sequence). As DNA, the CDR3 is TGTGCCAGCAGTCAACAGACAGGGGTGGAAGAGACCCAGTACTTC. This gives the protein CASSQQTGVEETQYF.

V gene TRBV7-9 combines with J gene TRBJ1-4; TRBD1 agrees at 10 bases. Looked up from germline, CDR1 is SEHNR and CDR2 is FQNEAQ (reference sequence). V lost 0 bases to trimming and J lost 4 bases; unmatched junction nucleotides: 5. The CDR3 extends over 17 amino acids. The CDR3 protein is CASSLATGGAFNEKLFF. The CDR3, as DNA: TGTGCCAGCAGCTTAGCGACAGGGGGCGCGTTTAATGAAAAACTGTTTTTT.

V is TRBV28 and J is TRBJ2-7; TRBD1 matches 9 bases. Trimming at V came to 8 bases and at J to 2 bases, leaving 13 bases not matched to a gene. The CDR3 is 16 amino acids. The germline V gene has CDR1 MDHEN and CDR2 SYDVKM. This chain's CDR3 is CASSPLTGGLTYEQYF. In nucleotides, the CDR3 is TGTGCCAGCTCTCCCCTCACAGGGGGCCTAACCTACGAGCAGTACTTC.

CDR3 residues: CASSLGVGYEQYF. The CDR3 DNA reads TGTGCCAGCAGCTTGGGCGTAGGCTACGAGCAGTACTTC. The chain employs TRBV11-1 and TRBJ2-5, with D hard to call. The J call may be wrong; the DNA end is better matched by TRBJ2-7. Germline V gives CDR1 SGHAT, CDR2 FQDESV (reference sequence). This CDR3 has 13 amino acids.

This clone was seen only a few times. The gene calls are TRBV6-6 and TRBJ1-5; D is unresolved. Germline assignment: CDR1 MNHNY and CDR2 SVGAGI (reference sequence). This CDR3 spans 12 amino acids. V shed 2 bases and J shed 9 bases, with 8 bases lying between them. This chain's CDR3 is CASSYLNGPQHF. CDR3 nucleotides: TGTGCCAGCAGTTACCTCAACGGGCCCCAGCATTTT.

V gene TRBV14 combines with J gene TRBJ2-1; TRBD2 matches at 9 bases. CDR1 and CDR2 (germline): SGHDN, FVKESK. This CDR3 has 18 amino acids. The J segment lost 4 bases and the V segment lost 0 bases, leaving 10 bases of the junction unmatched. The CDR3 DNA follows: TGTGCCAGCAGCCAAGACAAGAGCGGGACTAGCAAATACAATGAGCAGTTCTTC. Residues: CASSQDKSGTSKYNEQFF.